What follows is one T cell receptor (beta chain) and its context. Its antigen is not yet known. There are no base qualities to consult, and no much larger clone falls within one base. This specimen belongs to a study of blood T cell repertoires in COVID-19 (dated by TCRdb to between 2020 and 2021). The study in broad terms: Samples from collaborators originated in the United States, Italy and Spain and spanned both the acute and convalescent phases of COVID-19. The material from the prospective study consisted of cDNA or gDNA derived from T cells, B-cell-depleted T cells, or PBMCs. The dataset comprised deeply sampled blood TCRbeta repertoires from subjects exposed to, actively infected with, or recovered from COVID-19. The repertoires were released in a freely available public database intended as a resource for research on the immune response to SARS-CoV-2. The samples were drawn from the first 160 participants of the ongoing ImmuneRACE study and from over a thousand subjects provided by 6 global collaborators. Sample metadata almost always included a de-identified subject ID, COVID-19 status, age in years and sex. HLA class I and class II types, where available, came from metadata supplied by the sample provider rather than from assay-based typing. Summary of the overall study and its limitations: Clinical and demographic metadata were provided uncurated, with the amount varying by source and participant.

TCRbeta CDR3 regions were amplified from genomic DNA by means of the immunoSEQ Assay, a bias-controlled multiplex PCR. Per the authors' processing: The number of nucleated cells in each sample was estimated by amplification of reference gene primers within the assay. Sequence reads were collapsed and filtered to measure the absolute abundance of every unique TCRbeta CDR3 rearrangement. Productive Simpson clonality was computed per sample as the square root of Simpson's diversity index over productive rearrangements. What TCRdb holds here is the immuneACCESS table cut down to in-frame rearrangements. Part of the clones is not present; checked against another copy, under half of the missing clones reflect an unresolved V gene, and the others are unexplained. V, J and clone size derive from that table, while D and trimming were established from the DNA sequence. For this sample the table gives some 220,000 clones, of which around 83% were detected only once. Jointly, the top ten make up roughly a tenth of the sample.

Each collaborating institution followed its own protocols to collect whole blood in K2EDTA tubes. For TCRbeta analysis, collaborators shipped samples as frozen whole blood, isolated PBMCs, or DNA extracted from either of those sample types. Sequences were obtained from peripheral blood. The TCR originated in a man aged 50-60 years with active or convalescent COVID-19.

The CDR3 region reads CASSEPGWGQPQHF. The nucleotides are TGTGCCAGCAGTGAACCAGGGTGGGGCCAGCCCCAGCATTTT. The chain uses TRBV6-1 and TRBJ1-5; TRBD1 is possibly the D segment (5 matching bases). From the germline V gene, CDR1 is MNHNS and CDR2 is SASEGT. The CDR3 runs 14 residues from the cysteine to the phenylalanine. Only CDR3 DNA is held: 42 bases, read in frame from base 1. V and J are truncated by 2 bases and 7 bases respectively, leaving an intervening sequence of 12 bases.